A single sample gave rise to the 4 T cell receptor beta chains below, sequenced in a study of control samples from healthy donors and cancer patients. Produced via immunoSEQ multiplex PCR; TCRdb's table is partial and in-frame only. Here the sample spans approximately 140,000 clones, roughly 89% being singletons. The sample taken for sequencing was blood. All receptors derive from a man younger than 35 in good health.

The chain's CDR3 is CASSQAVSRTNSPLHF. The DNA of the CDR3 is TGTGCCAGCAGCCAAGCGGTCTCAAGGACGAATTCACCCCTCCACTTT. This chain joins TRBV3-1 (or the pseudogene TRBV3-2) and TRBJ1-6; D ambiguous. Trimming took off 1 base at V and 7 bases at J, with 14 bases between the two ends. Germline V gene lookup returns CDR1 LGHDT and CDR2 YNNKEL (reference sequence). CDR3 size: 16 residues.

This clone was detected only a few times. The chain couples TRBV6-4 to TRBJ1-1, with D unclear. Germline V lookup: CDR1 MRHNA, CDR2 SNTAGT. Trimming removed 3 bases from V and 6 bases from J, with 2 bases in between. There are 10 residues in the CDR3. CDR3 sequence reads: CASSEPEAFF. As DNA, the CDR3 is TGTGCCAGCAGTGAGCCTGAAGCTTTCTTT.

The chain links TRBV6-5 to TRBJ2-7; a possible D gene is TRBD1 (6 bases). The CDR3 extends over 16 amino acids. V lost 4 bases and J lost 2, with 18 bases in between. Germline V gene sequence: CDR1 MNHEY, CDR2 SVGAGI. CDR3 loop: CASSSSLTGNTYEQYF. The DNA of the CDR3 is TGTGCCAGCAGTTCGTCGCTAACAGGGAACACCTACGAGCAGTACTTC.

The genes are TRBV2 and TRBJ1-1, with a possible D match to TRBD1 (6 bases). V was shortened by 7 bases and J by 3 bases, with 18 bases between the two germline ends. The CDR3 loop spans 15 amino acids. Germline CDR1 and CDR2: SNHLY and FYNNEI. CDR3 amino acids: CASKRDWGPDTEAFF. CDR3 DNA: TGTGCCAGCAAACGGGATTGGGGGCCGGACACTGAAGCTTTCTTT.